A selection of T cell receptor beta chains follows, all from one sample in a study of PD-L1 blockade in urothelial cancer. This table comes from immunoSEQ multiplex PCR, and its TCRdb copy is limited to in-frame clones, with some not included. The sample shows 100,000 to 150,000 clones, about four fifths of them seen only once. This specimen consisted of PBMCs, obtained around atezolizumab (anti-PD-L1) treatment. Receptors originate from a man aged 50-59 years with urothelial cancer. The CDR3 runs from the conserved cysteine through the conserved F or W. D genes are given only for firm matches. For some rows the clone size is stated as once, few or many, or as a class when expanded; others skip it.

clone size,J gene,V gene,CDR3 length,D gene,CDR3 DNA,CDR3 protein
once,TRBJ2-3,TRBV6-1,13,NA,TGTGCCAGCAGTCAGATGATCACAGATACGCAGTATTTT,CASSQMITDTQYF
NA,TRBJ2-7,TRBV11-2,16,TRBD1,TGTGCCAGCAGCCCGCTACCGGGACAGGCAATCTACGAGCAGTACTTC,CASSPLPGQAIYEQYF
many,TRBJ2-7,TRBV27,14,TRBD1,TGTGCCAGCAGTTTTAAGACAGGGGAGGATGAGCAGTACTTC,CASSFKTGEDEQYF
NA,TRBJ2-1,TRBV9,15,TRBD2,TGTGCCAGCAGCGTCACTAGCGGATCAAACAATGAGCAGTTCTTC,CASSVTSGSNNEQFF
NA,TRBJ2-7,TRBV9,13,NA,TGTGCCAGCAGCTACGGGTCAACCTACGAGCAGTACTTC,CASSYGSTYEQYF
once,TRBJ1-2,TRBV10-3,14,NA,TGTGCCATCAGTGATGTCAGCCTAGGCTATGGCTACACCTTC,CAISDVSLGYGYTF
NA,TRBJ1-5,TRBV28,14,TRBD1,TGTGCCAGCAGTTCAGGGACAGGTGGACAGCCCCAGCATTTT,CASSSGTGGQPQHF
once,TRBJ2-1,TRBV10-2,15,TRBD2,TGCGCCAGCAGTTCCTCGGGACTAGCGGGATTTGAGCAGTTCTTC,CASSSSGLAGFEQFF
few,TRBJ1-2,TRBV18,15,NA,TGTGCCAGCTCACCAGACAGGCTTGGTACCTATGGCTACACCTTC,CASSPDRLGTYGYTF
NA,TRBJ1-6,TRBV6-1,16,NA,TGTGCCAGCAGTGAAGCATGGGGGCAGGGAAGTTCACCCCTCCACTTT,CASSEAWGQGSSPLHF
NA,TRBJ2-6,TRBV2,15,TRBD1,TGTGCCAGCAGGGACAGGTCCTCTGGGGCCAACGTCCTGACTTTC,CASRDRSSGANVLTF
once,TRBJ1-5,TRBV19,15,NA,TGTGCCAGTGGATACAGGGCCTTTAACAATCAGCCCCAGCATTTT,CASGYRAFNNQPQHF
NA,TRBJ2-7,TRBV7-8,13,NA,TGTGCCAGCAGCCTCCAAACAGAGTACGAGCAGTACTTC,CASSLQTEYEQYF